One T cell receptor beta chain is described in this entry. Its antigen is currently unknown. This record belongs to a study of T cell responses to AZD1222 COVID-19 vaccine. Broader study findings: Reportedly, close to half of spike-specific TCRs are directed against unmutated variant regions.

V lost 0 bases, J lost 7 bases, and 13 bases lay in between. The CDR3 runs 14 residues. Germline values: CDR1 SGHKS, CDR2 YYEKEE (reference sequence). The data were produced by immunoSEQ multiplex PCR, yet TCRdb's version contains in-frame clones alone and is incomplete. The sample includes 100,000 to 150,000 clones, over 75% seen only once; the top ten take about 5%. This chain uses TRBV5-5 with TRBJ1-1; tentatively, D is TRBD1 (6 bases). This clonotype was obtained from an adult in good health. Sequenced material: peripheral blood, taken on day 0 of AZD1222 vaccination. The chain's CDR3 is CASSLAGTPYEAFF. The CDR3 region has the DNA TGTGCCAGCAGCTTGGCCGGGACACCCTATGAAGCTTTCTTT.